This T cell receptor (beta chain) was captured in a study of OX40 agonist ivuxolimab in advanced cancers. Study at large: Every 2 weeks, patients received ivuxolimab intravenously, dosed at 0.01 to 10 mg/kg.

Profiling relied on immunoSEQ multiplex PCR, and the TCRdb table lists in-frame clones only, not all of them. The sample has roughly 80,000 clones; about nine tenths are singletons. The germline CDR1 and CDR2 sequences are SGHRS and YFSETQ. This CDR3 region has 16 residues. Losses at the gene ends were 4 bases for V and 10 bases for J; bases not matched to a gene: 11. This clone came up a few times. V is TRBV5-1 and J is TRBJ1-6, with 10 nucleotides matching TRBD1. The TCR sequence derives from an adult with an advanced solid tumor such as melanoma, head and neck, liver or kidney cancer. The sample consisted of CD4+ or CD8+ T cells sorted from blood, taken in a trial of the OX40 agonist ivuxolimab. The CDR3 spells CASSAGQGGSGSPLHF. Here the CDR3 DNA reads TGCGCCAGCAGCGCAGGACAGGGGGGCAGCGGATCACCCCTCCACTTT.